These T cell receptor beta chains were read from a single sample in a study of T cells in Graves' hyperthyroidism and ophthalmopathy. Using its own MiXCR run on the multiplex PCR reads, TCRdb lists one record per CDR3 protein. The profile shows 300,000 to 350,000 distinct CDR3 sequences, roughly 15% of them singletons. The sequencing input was blood. These receptors were taken from a man younger than 45 with Graves' hyperthyroidism. Each CDR3 is given with its conserved first and last residue. Each record gives: clone size, D gene, V gene, J gene, CDR3 protein, CDR3 DNA. A D gene is named only where the DNA matches it firmly. The size entry is marked missing in some rows and otherwise reads once, few, many or a size class.

clone_size: few; d_call: NA; v_call: TRBV7-9; j_call: TRBJ1-2; cdr3_aa: CASSPRIPYYGYTF; cdr3_nt: TGTGCCAGCAGCCCCCGAATTCCTTACTATGGCTACACCTTC
clone_size: few; d_call: NA; v_call: TRBV29-1; j_call: TRBJ2-1; cdr3_aa: CSVVQDSYNEQFF; cdr3_nt: TGCAGCGTTGTTCAGGACTCCTACAATGAGCAGTTCTTC
clone_size: many; d_call: NA; v_call: TRBV20-1; j_call: TRBJ1-4; cdr3_aa: CSARPRSTNEKLFF; cdr3_nt: TGCAGTGCTAGACCTCGGTCAACTAATGAAAAACTGTTTTTT
clone_size: few; d_call: NA; v_call: TRBV7-2; j_call: TRBJ2-4; cdr3_aa: CASSLGAEPHVKNIQYF; cdr3_nt: TGTGCCAGCAGCTTAGGAGCCGAGCCCCACGTGAAAAACATTCAGTACTTC
clone_size: many; d_call: NA; v_call: TRBV2; j_call: TRBJ2-2; cdr3_aa: CASDKEGELFF; cdr3_nt: TGTGCCAGCGACAAGGAGGGGGAGCTGTTTTTT
clone_size: many; d_call: TRBD2; v_call: TRBV7-8; j_call: TRBJ2-1; cdr3_aa: CASSLAVAGVHNEQFF; cdr3_nt: TGTGCCAGCAGCTTAGCGGTAGCGGGAGTCCACAATGAGCAGTTCTTC
clone_size: many; d_call: TRBD1; v_call: TRBV11-3; j_call: TRBJ1-2; cdr3_aa: CASSRGQGGNYGYTF; cdr3_nt: TGTGCCAGCAGCCGGGGACAGGGCGGGAACTATGGCTACACCTTC
clone_size: few; d_call: NA; v_call: TRBV4-1; j_call: TRBJ2-3; cdr3_aa: CASSQDRGVDTQYF; cdr3_nt: TGCGCCAGCAGCCAAGACAGGGGAGTAGATACGCAGTATTTT
clone_size: many; d_call: TRBD1; v_call: TRBV27; j_call: TRBJ2-5; cdr3_aa: CASSWTGGETQYF; cdr3_nt: TGTGCCAGCAGTTGGACAGGGGGGGAGACCCAGTACTTC
clone_size: NA; d_call: NA; v_call: TRBV19; j_call: TRBJ1-2; cdr3_aa: CASSPPGEYGYTF; cdr3_nt: TGTGCCAGTAGTCCCCCAGGCGAGTACGGCTACACCTTC
clone_size: many; d_call: NA; v_call: TRBV20-1; j_call: TRBJ2-5; cdr3_aa: CSATLGVWETQYF; cdr3_nt: TGCAGTGCTACCCTGGGGGTGTGGGAGACCCAGTACTTC
clone_size: many; d_call: TRBD1; v_call: TRBV12-3/TRBV12-4; j_call: TRBJ1-4; cdr3_aa: CASSFRDRNEKLFF; cdr3_nt: TGTGCCAGCAGTTTCCGGGACAGAAATGAAAAACTGTTTTTT
clone_size: few; d_call: NA; v_call: TRBV27; j_call: TRBJ2-4; cdr3_aa: CASRAPRTIAKNIQYF; cdr3_nt: TGTGCCAGCAGGGCCCCCCGAACAATAGCCAAAAACATTCAGTACTTC
clone_size: NA; d_call: NA; v_call: TRBV11-2; j_call: TRBJ2-1; cdr3_aa: CASSALGGGLNEQFF; cdr3_nt: TGTGCCAGCAGCGCTCTGGGGGGAGGTCTCAATGAGCAGTTCTTC
clone_size: NA; d_call: TRBD2; v_call: TRBV6-2/TRBV6-3; j_call: TRBJ2-7; cdr3_aa: CASNPLERGLYEQYF; cdr3_nt: TGTGCCAGCAACCCCCTAGAGCGGGGTCTCTACGAGCAGTACTTC
clone_size: NA; d_call: TRBD1; v_call: TRBV4-1; j_call: TRBJ2-2; cdr3_aa: CASSQILGQGTGELFF; cdr3_nt: TGCGCCAGCAGCCAGATTCTGGGACAGGGGACCGGGGAGCTGTTTTTT
clone_size: many; d_call: NA; v_call: TRBV5-1; j_call: TRBJ2-7; cdr3_aa: CASSPLAGEQYF; cdr3_nt: TGCGCCAGCAGCCCGCTCGCGGGAGAGCAGTACTTC
clone_size: many; d_call: NA; v_call: TRBV11-2; j_call: TRBJ2-1; cdr3_aa: CASSLETDSYNEQFF; cdr3_nt: TGTGCCAGCAGCTTAGAGACTGACTCCTACAATGAGCAGTTCTTC
clone_size: many; d_call: NA; v_call: TRBV11-3; j_call: TRBJ2-1; cdr3_aa: CASSHSAEQFF; cdr3_nt: TGTGCCAGCAGCCACAGCGCTGAGCAGTTCTTC
clone_size: many; d_call: NA; v_call: TRBV28; j_call: TRBJ2-5; cdr3_aa: CASSLGQQETQYF; cdr3_nt: TGTGCCAGCAGCTTGGGGCAGCAAGAGACCCAGTACTTC
clone_size: NA; d_call: NA; v_call: TRBV2; j_call: TRBJ2-5; cdr3_aa: CASNVLGNQETQYF; cdr3_nt: TGTGCCAGCAATGTCTTGGGGAACCAAGAGACCCAGTACTTC
clone_size: many; d_call: TRBD2; v_call: TRBV6-1; j_call: TRBJ2-1; cdr3_aa: CASRLTSGLYNEQFF; cdr3_nt: TGTGCCAGCAGGCTGACTAGCGGACTTTACAATGAGCAGTTCTTC
clone_size: many; d_call: NA; v_call: TRBV7-8; j_call: TRBJ2-7; cdr3_aa: CASSSPSGYEQYF; cdr3_nt: TGTGCCAGCAGCTCACCCTCGGGGTACGAGCAGTACTTC
clone_size: many; d_call: NA; v_call: TRBV3-1; j_call: TRBJ2-7; cdr3_aa: CASSRPAGEQYF; cdr3_nt: TGTGCCAGCAGCCGTCCCGCGGGCGAGCAGTACTTC
clone_size: few; d_call: NA; v_call: TRBV6-1; j_call: TRBJ1-6; cdr3_aa: CASSELARSPSSPLHF; cdr3_nt: TGTGCCAGCAGTGAACTCGCCAGAAGCCCCAGTTCACCCCTCCACTTT
clone_size: many; d_call: NA; v_call: TRBV18; j_call: TRBJ1-1; cdr3_aa: CASSPSNTEAFF; cdr3_nt: TGTGCCAGCTCACCGAGCAACACTGAAGCTTTCTTT
clone_size: NA; d_call: NA; v_call: TRBV19; j_call: TRBJ1-4; cdr3_aa: CASIEGEKLFF; cdr3_nt: TGTGCCAGTATAGAAGGGGAAAAACTGTTTTTT
clone_size: many; d_call: NA; v_call: TRBV28; j_call: TRBJ2-7; cdr3_aa: CASSLAGRSYEQYF; cdr3_nt: TGTGCCAGCAGTTTAGCAGGCAGGTCCTACGAGCAGTACTTC
clone_size: NA; d_call: NA; v_call: TRBV24-1; j_call: TRBJ2-2; cdr3_aa: CATSDFKRGELFF; cdr3_nt: TGTGCCACCAGTGATTTCAAGCGTGGGGAGCTGTTTTTT
clone_size: few; d_call: NA; v_call: TRBV19; j_call: TRBJ2-4; cdr3_aa: CASSMYRVGIQYF; cdr3_nt: TGTGCCAGTAGTATGTACAGGGTTGGCATTCAGTACTTC
clone_size: NA; d_call: NA; v_call: TRBV3-1; j_call: TRBJ2-7; cdr3_aa: CASSQDPTGWAYEQYF; cdr3_nt: TGTGCCAGCAGCCAAGATCCAACGGGGTGGGCCTACGAGCAGTACTTC